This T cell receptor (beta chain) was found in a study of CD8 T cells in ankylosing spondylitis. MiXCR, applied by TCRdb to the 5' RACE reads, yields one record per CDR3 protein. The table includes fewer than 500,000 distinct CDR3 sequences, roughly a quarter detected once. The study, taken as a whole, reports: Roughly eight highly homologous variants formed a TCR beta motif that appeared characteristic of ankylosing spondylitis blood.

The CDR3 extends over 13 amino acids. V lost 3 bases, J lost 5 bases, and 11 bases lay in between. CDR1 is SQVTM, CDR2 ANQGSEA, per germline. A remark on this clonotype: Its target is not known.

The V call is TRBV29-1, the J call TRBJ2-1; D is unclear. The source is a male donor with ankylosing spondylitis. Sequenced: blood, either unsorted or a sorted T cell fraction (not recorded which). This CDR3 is CSVDAQPNNEQFF. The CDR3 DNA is TGCAGCGTTGACGCGCAGCCGAACAATGAGCAGTTCTTC.